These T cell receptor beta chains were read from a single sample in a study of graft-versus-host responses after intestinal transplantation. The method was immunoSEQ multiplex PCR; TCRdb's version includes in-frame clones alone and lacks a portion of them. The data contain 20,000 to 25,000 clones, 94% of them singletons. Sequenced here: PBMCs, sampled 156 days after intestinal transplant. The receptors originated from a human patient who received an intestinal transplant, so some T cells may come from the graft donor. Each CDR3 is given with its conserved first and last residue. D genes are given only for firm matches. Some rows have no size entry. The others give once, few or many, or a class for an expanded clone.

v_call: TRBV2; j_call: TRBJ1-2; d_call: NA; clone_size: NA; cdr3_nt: TGTGCCAGCAGAATGAGCCGGACGGGTGAAAGGATCTATGGCTACACCTTC; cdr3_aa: CASRMSRTGERIYGYTF
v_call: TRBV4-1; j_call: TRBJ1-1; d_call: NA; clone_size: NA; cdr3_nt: TGCGCCAGCAGCCAAGATGGGACGGCGAACACTGAAGCTTTCTTT; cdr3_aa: CASSQDGTANTEAFF
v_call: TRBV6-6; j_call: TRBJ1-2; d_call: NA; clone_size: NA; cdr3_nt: TGTGCCAGCATTGGACCGGGCCACTATGGCTACACCTTC; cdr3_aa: CASIGPGHYGYTF
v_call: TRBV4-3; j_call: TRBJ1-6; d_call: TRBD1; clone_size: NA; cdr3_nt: TGCGCCAGCAGCCAAGATAGGCAGGGGGCGGGTTCACCCCTCCACTTT; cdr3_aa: CASSQDRQGAGSPLHF
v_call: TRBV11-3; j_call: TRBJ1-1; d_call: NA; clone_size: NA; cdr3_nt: TGTGCCAGCAGCTTAGGGCCCGGGACTGAAGCTTTCTTT; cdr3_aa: CASSLGPGTEAFF
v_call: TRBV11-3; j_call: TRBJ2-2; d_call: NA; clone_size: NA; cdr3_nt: TGTGCCAGCAGCCTACAGAACACCGGGGAGCTGTTTTTT; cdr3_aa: CASSLQNTGELFF
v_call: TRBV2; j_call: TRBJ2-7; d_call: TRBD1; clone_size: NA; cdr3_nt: TGTGCCAGCATTGGAGAGACAGGGGGTCAGTACTTC; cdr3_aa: CASIGETGGQYF
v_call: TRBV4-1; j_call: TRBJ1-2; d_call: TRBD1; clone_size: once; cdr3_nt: TGCGCCAGCAGCTATCGAAACTGGGCTTACAGGGGAAATTGGGCTAGGGACTATGGCTACACCTTC; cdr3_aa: CASSYRNWAYRGNWARDYGYTF
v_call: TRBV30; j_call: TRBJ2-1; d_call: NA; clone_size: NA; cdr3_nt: TGTGCCTGGAGAAGGACTATACACAATGAGCAGTTCTTC; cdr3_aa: CAWRRTIHNEQFF
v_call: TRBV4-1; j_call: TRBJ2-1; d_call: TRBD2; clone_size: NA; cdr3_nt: TGCGCCAGCAGCCAAGTGGGAGGGTACAATGAGCAGTTCTTC; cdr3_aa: CASSQVGGYNEQFF
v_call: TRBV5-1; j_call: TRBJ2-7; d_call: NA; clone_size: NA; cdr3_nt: TGCGCCAGCAGCTTGACTCACCGGGACAACGAGCAGTACTTC; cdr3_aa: CASSLTHRDNEQYF
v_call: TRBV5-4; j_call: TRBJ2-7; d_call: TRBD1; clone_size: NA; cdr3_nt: TGTGCCAGCACACGGGACAGGGCATACGAGCAGTACTTC; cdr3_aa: CASTRDRAYEQYF
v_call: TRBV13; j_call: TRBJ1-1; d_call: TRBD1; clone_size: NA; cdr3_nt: TGTGCCAGCAGCTCGACAGGGAAAGTTAATGAAGCTTTCTTT; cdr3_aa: CASSSTGKVNEAFF
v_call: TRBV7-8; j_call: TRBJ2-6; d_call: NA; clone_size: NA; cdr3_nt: TGTGCCAGCAGCCTTAGGGTATCTGGGGCCAACGTCCTGACTTTC; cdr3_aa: CASSLRVSGANVLTF
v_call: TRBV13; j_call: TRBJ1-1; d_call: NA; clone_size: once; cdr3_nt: TGTGCCAGCAGTCAACGGCGAGAGACAGTAGGAGCTTTCTTT; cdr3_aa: CASSQRRETVGAFF
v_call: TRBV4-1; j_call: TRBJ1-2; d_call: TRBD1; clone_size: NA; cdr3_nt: TGCGCCAGCAGCCAAGGTCCAACCGGGACAGAATATGGCTACACCTTC; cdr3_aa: CASSQGPTGTEYGYTF
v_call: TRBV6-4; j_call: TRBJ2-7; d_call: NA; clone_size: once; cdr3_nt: TGTGCCAGCAGGCCCCGGGACACCAACTACGAGCAGTACTTC; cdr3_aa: CASRPRDTNYEQYF
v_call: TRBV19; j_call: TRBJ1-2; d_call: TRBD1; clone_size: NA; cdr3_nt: TGTGCCAGTAGTATAGACGGACAGGGGAGGTATGGCTACACCTTC; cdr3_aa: CASSIDGQGRYGYTF
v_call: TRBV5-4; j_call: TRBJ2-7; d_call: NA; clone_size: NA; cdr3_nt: TGTGCCTTCTCCGGGGGCACGAAAAGCTCCTACGAGCAGTACTTC; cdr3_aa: CAFSGGTKSSYEQYF
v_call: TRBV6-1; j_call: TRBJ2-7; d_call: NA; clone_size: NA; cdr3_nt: TGTGCCAGCAGTGAAGGTTTTATGGGATACGAGCAGTACTTC; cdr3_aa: CASSEGFMGYEQYF
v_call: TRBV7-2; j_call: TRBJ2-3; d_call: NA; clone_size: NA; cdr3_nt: TGTGCCAGCAGCTTAGTACCGAAAGATACGCAGTATTTT; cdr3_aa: CASSLVPKDTQYF
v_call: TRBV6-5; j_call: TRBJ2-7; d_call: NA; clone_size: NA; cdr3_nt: TGCGCCAGCAGTTCGTATGGAGGATCCTACGAGCAGTACTTC; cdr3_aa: CASSSYGGSYEQYF
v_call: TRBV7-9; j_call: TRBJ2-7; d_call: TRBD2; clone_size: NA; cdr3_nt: TGTGCCAGCAGCTCCGGGACTAGCGGAACCTACGAGCAGTACTTC; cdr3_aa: CASSSGTSGTYEQYF
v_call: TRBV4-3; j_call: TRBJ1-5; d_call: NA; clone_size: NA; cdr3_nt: TGCGCCAGCAGCCAAGATTACGGGTATAGCAATCAGCCCCAGCATTTT; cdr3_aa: CASSQDYGYSNQPQHF
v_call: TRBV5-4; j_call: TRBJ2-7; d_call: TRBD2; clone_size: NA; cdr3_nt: TGTGCCAGCAGCTTGGGAGCGACTAGCGGGAGCCTTGGCCACGAGCAGTACTTC; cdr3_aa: CASSLGATSGSLGHEQYF
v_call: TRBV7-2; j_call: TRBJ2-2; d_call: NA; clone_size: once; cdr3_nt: TGTGCCAGCAGCCGGCCCAGGGGCTTGGGGGAGCTGTTTTTT; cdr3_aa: CASSRPRGLGELFF
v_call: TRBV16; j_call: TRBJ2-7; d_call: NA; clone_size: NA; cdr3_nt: TGTGCCAGCAGCCATACCCGAACAGGGTTCTACTACGAGCAGTACTTC; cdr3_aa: CASSHTRTGFYYEQYF
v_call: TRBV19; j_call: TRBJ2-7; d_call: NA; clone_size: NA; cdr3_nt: TGTGCCAGTAGTATCTTTGGGGGCGCCTACGAGCAGTACTTC; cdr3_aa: CASSIFGGAYEQYF
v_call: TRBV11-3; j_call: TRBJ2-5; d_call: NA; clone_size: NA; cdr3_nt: TGTGCCAGCAGCCCCCGCGTTGTTTTGGGGACCCAGTACTTC; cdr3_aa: CASSPRVVLGTQYF
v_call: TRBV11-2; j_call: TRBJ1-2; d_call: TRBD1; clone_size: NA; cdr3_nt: TGTGCCAGCAGCGCCCTAGGTCCCCCGGGACAGGGGTATAACTATGGCTACACCTTC; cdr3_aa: CASSALGPPGQGYNYGYTF
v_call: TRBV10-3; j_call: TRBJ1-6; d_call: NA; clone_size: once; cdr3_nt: TGTGCCATCAGTGAAGACAGGTTCGACTCACCCCTCCACTTT; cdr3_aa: CAISEDRFDSPLHF
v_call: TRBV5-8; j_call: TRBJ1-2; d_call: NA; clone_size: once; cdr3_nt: TGTGCCACCCCCGCGGCTTATGGCTACACCTTC; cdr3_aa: CATPAAYGYTF
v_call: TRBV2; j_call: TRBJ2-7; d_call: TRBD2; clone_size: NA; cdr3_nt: TGTGCCAGCAGTGAGTTCCAGCGGGAGCGGTACTTC; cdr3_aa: CASSEFQRERYF
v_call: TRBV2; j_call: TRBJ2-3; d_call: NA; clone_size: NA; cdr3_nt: TGTGCCAGCAAGGCTAGTCTGAGCACAGATACGCAGTATTTT; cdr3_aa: CASKASLSTDTQYF
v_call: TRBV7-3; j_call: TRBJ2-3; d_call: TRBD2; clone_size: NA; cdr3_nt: TGTGCCAGCAGCTTAATGGGACTAGGCACAGATACGCAGTATTTT; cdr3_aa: CASSLMGLGTDTQYF
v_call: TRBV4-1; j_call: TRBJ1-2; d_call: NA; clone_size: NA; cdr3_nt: TGCGCCAGCAGCCAAGATCAGATCCATGGCAACTATGGCTACACCTTC; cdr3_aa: CASSQDQIHGNYGYTF
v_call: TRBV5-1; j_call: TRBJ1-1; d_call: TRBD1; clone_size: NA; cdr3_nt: TGCGCCAGCAGCTACAAACAGGGGGACACTGAAGCTTTCTTT; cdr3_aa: CASSYKQGDTEAFF
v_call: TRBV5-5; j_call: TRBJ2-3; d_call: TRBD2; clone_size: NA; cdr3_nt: TGTGCCAGCAGCTGGAACCTAGCGGGCAGCACAGATACGCAGTATTTT; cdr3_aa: CASSWNLAGSTDTQYF
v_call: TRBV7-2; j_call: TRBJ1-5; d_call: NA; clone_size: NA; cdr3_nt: TGTGCCAGCAGCCAGGAGGCAGGAAAACAGCCCCAGCATTTT; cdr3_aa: CASSQEAGKQPQHF
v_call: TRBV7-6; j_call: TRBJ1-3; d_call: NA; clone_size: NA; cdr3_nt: TGTGCCAGCAGCTGGACCCCCTCCCAGACAATTGGAAACACCATATATTTT; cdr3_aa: CASSWTPSQTIGNTIYF
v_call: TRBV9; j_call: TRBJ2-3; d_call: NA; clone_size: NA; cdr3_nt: TGTGCCAGCAGCGTAATAACGGGGTTAGGAAATACGCAGTATTTT; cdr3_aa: CASSVITGLGNTQYF
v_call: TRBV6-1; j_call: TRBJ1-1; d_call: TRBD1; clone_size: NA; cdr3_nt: TGTGCCAGCAGTGAGCCCGGGACAGGGAACACTGAAGCTTTCTTT; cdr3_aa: CASSEPGTGNTEAFF
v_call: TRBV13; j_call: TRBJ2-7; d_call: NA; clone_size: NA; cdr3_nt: TGTGCCAGCAGCTTAGGCCTGGGAATGTACGAGCAGTACTTC; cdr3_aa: CASSLGLGMYEQYF
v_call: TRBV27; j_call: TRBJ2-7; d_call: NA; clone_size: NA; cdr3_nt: TGTGCCAGCAACGGAATCAATTCCGACGAGCAGTACTTC; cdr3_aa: CASNGINSDEQYF
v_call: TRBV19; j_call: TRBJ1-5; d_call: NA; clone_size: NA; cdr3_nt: TGTGCCAGTACACTTCCGGGTCAGCCCCAGCATTTT; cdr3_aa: CASTLPGQPQHF
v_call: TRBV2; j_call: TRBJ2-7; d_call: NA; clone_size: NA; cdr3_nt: TGTGCCAGCCTCCGGGCCCACGAGCAGTACTTC; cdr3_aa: CASLRAHEQYF
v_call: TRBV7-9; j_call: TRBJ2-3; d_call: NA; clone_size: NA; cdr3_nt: TGTGCCAGCAGCTTAGGAATAGGGGATTCGACAGATACGCAGTATTTT; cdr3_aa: CASSLGIGDSTDTQYF
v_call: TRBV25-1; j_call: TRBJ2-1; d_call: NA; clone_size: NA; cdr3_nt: TGTGCCAGCAGTGAAGCCAATGAGCAGTTCTTC; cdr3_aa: CASSEANEQFF
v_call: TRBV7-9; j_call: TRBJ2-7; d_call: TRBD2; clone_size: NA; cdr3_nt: TGTGCCAGCAGCCCCGCGGAAGCGGGAGTCCGGTTGGAGCAGTACTTC; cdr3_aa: CASSPAEAGVRLEQYF
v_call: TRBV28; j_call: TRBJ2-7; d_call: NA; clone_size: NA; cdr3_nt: TGTGCCAGCAGTAGCGTGTCCGAGCAGTACTTC; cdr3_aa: CASSSVSEQYF
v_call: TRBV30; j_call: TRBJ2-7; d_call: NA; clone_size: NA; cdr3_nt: TGTGCCTGGAGTAGACAGGTAACTTACGAGCAGTACTTC; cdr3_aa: CAWSRQVTYEQYF
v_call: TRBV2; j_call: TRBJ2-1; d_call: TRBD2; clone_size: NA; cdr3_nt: TGTGCCAGCAGTTGGGGCAGCGGGAGGGCCGTCAATGAGCAGTTCTTC; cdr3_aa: CASSWGSGRAVNEQFF
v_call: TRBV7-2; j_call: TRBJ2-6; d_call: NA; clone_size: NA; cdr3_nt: TGTGCCAGCAGCTTTTGGTTCAGGTCTGGGGCCAACGTCCTGACTTTC; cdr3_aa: CASSFWFRSGANVLTF
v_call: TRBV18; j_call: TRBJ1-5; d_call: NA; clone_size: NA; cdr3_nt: TGTGCCAGCTCAATTTTTGGACAGCACAATCAGCCCCAGCATTTT; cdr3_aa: CASSIFGQHNQPQHF
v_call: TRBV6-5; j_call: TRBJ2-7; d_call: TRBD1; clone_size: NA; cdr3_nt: TGTGCCAGCAGGCCGGCCGGACAGGTAGAGGGGGAGCAGTACTTC; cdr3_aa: CASRPAGQVEGEQYF
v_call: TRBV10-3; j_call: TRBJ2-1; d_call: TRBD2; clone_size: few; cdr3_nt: TGTGCCATCAATAGCGGGAGAAACAATGAGCAGTTCTTC; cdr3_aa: CAINSGRNNEQFF
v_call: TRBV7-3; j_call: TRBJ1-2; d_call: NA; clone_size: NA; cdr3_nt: TGTGCCAGCAGCTTTTCGTTCGGGAATGGCTACACCTTC; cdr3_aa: CASSFSFGNGYTF
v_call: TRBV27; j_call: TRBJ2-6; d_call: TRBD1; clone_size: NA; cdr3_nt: TGTGCCAGCAGTTCGACAGGGGGGGGTGGGGCCAACGTCCTGACTTTC; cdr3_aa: CASSSTGGGGANVLTF
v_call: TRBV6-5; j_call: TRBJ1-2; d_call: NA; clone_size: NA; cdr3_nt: TGTGCCAGCAGTCCCGAAAGAGGACAGACCTATGGCTACACCTTC; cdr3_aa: CASSPERGQTYGYTF
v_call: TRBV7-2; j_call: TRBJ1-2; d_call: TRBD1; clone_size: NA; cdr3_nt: TGTGCCAGCAGCCCAGTAGGGGGGACAGGGGAAATAGACACCTTC; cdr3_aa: CASSPVGGTGEIDTF